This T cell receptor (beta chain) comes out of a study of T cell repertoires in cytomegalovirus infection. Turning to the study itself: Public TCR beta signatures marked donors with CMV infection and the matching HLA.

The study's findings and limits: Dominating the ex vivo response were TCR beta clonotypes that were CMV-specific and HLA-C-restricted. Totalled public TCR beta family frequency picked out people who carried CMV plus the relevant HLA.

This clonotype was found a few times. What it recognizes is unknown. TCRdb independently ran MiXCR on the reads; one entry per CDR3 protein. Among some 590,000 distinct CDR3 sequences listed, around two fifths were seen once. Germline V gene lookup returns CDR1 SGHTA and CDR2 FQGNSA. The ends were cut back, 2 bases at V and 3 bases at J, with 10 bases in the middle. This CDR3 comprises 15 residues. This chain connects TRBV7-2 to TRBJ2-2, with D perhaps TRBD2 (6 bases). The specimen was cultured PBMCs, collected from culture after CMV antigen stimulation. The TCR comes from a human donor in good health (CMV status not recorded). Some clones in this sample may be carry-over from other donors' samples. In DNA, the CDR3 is TGTGCCAGCAGCTTATTGCGGGGTGACACCGGGGAGCTGTTTTTT. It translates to CASSLLRGDTGELFF.